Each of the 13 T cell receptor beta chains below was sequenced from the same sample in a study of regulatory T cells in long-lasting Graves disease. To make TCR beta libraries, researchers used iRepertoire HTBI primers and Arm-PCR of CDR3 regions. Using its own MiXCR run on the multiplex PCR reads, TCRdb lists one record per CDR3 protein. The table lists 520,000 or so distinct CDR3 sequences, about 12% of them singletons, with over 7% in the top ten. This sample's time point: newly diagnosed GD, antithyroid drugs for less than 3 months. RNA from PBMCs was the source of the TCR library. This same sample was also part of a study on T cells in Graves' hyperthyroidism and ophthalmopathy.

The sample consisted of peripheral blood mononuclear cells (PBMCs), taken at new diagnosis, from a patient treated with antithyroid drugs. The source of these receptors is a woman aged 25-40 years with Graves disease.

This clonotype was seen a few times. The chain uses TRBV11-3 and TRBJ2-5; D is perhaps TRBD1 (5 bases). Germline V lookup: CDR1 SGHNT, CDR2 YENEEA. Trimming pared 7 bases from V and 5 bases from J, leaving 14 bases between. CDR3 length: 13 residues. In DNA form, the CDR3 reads TGTGCCAGCAAGGTCCAGGGTCGGGAGACCCAGTACTTC. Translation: CASKVQGRETQYF.

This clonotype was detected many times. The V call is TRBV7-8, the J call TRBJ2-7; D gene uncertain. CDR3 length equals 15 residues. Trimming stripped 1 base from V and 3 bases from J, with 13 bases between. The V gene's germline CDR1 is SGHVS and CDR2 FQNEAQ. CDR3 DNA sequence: TGTGCCAGCAGCTTAGTGGCCTCCGGCGGCTACGAGCAGTACTTC. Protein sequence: CASSLVASGGYEQYF.

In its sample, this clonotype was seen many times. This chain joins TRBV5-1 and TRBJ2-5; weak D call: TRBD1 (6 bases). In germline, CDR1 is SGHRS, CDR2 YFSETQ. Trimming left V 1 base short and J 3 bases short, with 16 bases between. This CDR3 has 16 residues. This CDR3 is CASSLRLQGREETQYF. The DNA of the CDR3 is TGCGCCAGCAGCTTGCGGCTACAGGGACGGGAAGAGACCCAGTACTTC.

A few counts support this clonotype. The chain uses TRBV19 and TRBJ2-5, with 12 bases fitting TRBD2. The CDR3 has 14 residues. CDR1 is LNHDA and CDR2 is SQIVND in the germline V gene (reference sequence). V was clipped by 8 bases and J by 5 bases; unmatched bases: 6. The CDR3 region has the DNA TGTGCCAGTCCTGGACTAGCGGGGTACGAGACCCAGTACTTC. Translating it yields CASPGLAGYETQYF.

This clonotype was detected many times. The CDR3 spells CASSLGEGYGYTF. The CDR3, as DNA: TGTGCCAGCAGCTTAGGAGAAGGCTATGGCTACACCTTC. V is TRBV11-2 and J is TRBJ1-2; D gene unclear. The V gene lost 1 base and the J gene lost 4 bases, with 7 bases spanning the gap. Germline loops: CDR1 SGHAT, CDR2 FQNNGV. CDR3 length: 13 residues.

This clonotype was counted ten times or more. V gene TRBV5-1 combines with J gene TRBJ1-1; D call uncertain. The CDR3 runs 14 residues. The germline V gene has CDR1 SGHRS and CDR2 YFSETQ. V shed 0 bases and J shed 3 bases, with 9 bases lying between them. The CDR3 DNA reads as TGCGCCAGCAGCTTGGTGAACAGTGACACTGAAGCTTTCTTT. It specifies CASSLVNSDTEAFF. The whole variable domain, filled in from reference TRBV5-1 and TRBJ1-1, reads KAGVTQTPRYLIKTRGQQVTLSCSPISGHRSVSWYQQTPGQGLQFLFEYFSETQRNKGNFPGRFSGRQFSNSRSEMNVSTLELGDSALYLCASSLVNSDTEAFFGQGTRLTVV.

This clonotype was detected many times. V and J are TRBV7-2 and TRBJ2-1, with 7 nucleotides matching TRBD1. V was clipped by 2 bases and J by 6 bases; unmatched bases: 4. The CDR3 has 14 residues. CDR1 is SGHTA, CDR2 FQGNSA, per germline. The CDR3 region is CASSLTGTANEQFF. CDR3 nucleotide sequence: TGTGCCAGCAGCTTAACCGGGACAGCCAATGAGCAGTTCTTC.

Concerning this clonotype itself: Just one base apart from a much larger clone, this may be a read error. CDR3 DNA sequence: TGTGCCAGCAAAGGGGGGGACCGTCTTAACACTAAAGCTTTCTTT. It translates to CASKGGDRLNTKAFF. The chain is built from TRBV12-3 or TRBV12-4 and TRBJ1-1; TRBD1 is a possible D gene (6 bases). The CDR3 is 15 residues long.

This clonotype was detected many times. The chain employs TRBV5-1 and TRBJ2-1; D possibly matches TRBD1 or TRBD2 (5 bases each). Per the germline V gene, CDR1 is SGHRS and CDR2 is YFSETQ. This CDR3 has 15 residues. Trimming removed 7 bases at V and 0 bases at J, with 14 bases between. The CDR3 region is CASSSGQSSYNEQFF. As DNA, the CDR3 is TGCGCCAGCTCCTCGGGGCAGAGCTCCTACAATGAGCAGTTCTTC.

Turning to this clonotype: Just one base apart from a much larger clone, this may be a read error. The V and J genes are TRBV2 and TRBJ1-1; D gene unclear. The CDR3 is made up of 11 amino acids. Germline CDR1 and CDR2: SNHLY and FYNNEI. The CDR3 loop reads CTSSNPGQAFF. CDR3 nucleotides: TGTACCAGCAGTAATCCTGGACAAGCTTTCTTT.

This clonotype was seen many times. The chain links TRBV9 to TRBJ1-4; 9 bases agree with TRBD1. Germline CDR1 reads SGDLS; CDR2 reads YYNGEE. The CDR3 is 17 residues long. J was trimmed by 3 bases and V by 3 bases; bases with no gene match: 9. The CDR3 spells CASSAPAGDRANEKLFF. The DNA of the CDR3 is TGTGCCAGCAGCGCGCCAGCAGGGGACAGGGCTAATGAAAAACTGTTTTTT.

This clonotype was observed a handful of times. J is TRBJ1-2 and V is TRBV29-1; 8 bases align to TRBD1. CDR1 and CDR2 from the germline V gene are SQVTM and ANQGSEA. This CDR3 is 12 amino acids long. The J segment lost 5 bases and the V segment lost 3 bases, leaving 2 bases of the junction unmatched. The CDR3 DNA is TGCAGCGTTGAGACAGGGGAATATGGCTACACCTTC. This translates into CSVETGEYGYTF.

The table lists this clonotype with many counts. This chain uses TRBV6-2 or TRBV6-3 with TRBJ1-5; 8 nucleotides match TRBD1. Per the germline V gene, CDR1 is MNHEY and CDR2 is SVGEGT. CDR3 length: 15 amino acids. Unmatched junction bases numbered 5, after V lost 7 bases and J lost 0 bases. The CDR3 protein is CASTGTGGSNQPQHF. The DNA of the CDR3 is TGTGCCAGCACAGGGACAGGCGGTAGCAATCAGCCCCAGCATTTT.